This T cell receptor (beta chain) was sequenced for a study of cytotoxic CD8 clonotypes in ibrutinib-treated CLL (dated by TCRdb to the early 2020s). With regard to the full study: The cohort was composed of 10 to 11 relapsed/refractory and about 15 treatment-naive patients; IGHV unmutated status was identified in some 17 patients. On average, each sample had roughly 260,000 productive templates and 94,082 productive rearrangements. Response samples were obtained after a median of about 13 months of treatment, with a range of roughly 6 to 36 months. Cryopreserved peripheral blood mononuclear cells were obtained before treatment, at response, and at either sustained remission or disease progression. Of the 90 or so people in the trial, around 25 had longitudinal samples available. Partial responses were observed in roughly 25 patients and complete responses in 2; after a median follow-up of 68 months, remission was maintained in roughly 15 patients and progression was observed in around twelve. All remission and progressive disease samples were collected while patients were still receiving ibrutinib.

Sample time point, as interpreted from the label and publication: about a year on ibrutinib. For TCR beta library preparation, 1.5 to 2 micrograms of genomic DNA were extracted from the cryopreserved PBMCs. High-throughput TCR beta sequencing was performed on longitudinal blood samples from CLL patients receiving ibrutinib monotherapy. The patients were enrolled in a single-center, open-label phase 2 trial of ibrutinib monotherapy. Results and caveats for the whole study, not just this receptor: Public clonotypes were rare and either shrank or stayed stable during treatment, and the rise in clonality at ibrutinib response reflected expansion of private clonotypes. Lymph node repertoires were not examined, and the timing of sampling was not matched between patients in sustained remission and those whose disease progressed. Baseline clonality was found to be higher than that of age-matched healthy donors and was strongly correlated with circulating CD8+ T-cell counts. Clonality increased at ibrutinib response, stayed stable in sustained remission, and fell back toward baseline at progression.

The goal of deep resolution MiSeq sequencing was a depth between 1 in 1 million and 1 in 200,000 T cells, and coverage averaged 10x per clonotype. The immunoSEQ hsTCRB Kit was used to generate the TCR beta libraries. In the source study's methods: Data were analyzed with ImmunoSEQ Data Assistant and ImmunoSEQ Analyzer, with V, D and J genes assigned per IMGT definitions. Clonality was computed as one minus normalized Shannon entropy of productive rearrangement frequencies, ranging from 0 to 1. Public clonotype analysis was restricted to overrepresented clonotypes comprising at least 0.05% of each patient's repertoire. Some 13 age-matched healthy donor repertoires from immuneACCESS served as clonality controls. Sourced from immuneACCESS, this table was stored by TCRdb with only in-frame sequences that have V and J called. A share of the clones is absent; for the studies checked, an unresolved V gene accounts for under half, and the remainder has no known explanation. The D gene and trimming were derived from the DNA, and the V and J assignments and clone size from that table. For this sample there are over 65,000 clones; roughly 72% appear just once. The ten most abundant clones make up approximately 6% of the sample.

The CDR3 spans 18 residues, from the cysteine through the phenylalanine. The CDR3 DNA has 54 bases and is translated from base 1. Looking up the germline V gene (reference sequence) yields CDR1 MNHEY and CDR2 SMNVEV. V sheds 4 bases and J sheds 2 bases, leaving 24 bases between their ends. This clone was seen only a few times. Its antigen target is currently unknown. There are no base qualities to consult, and no much larger clone falls within one base. The rearrangement joined TRBV27 to TRBJ2-7; TRBD2 could be the D gene, as 6 bases match. The origin of this receptor is a human donor with chronic lymphocytic leukemia. The sequencing used PBMCs, collected after 12 months of ibrutinib treatment. The CDR3 region: CASSSPGGWGKRAYEQYF. Here is the DNA: TGTGCCAGCAGTTCCCCCGGGGGTTGGGGGAAGAGGGCCTACGAGCAGTACTTC.